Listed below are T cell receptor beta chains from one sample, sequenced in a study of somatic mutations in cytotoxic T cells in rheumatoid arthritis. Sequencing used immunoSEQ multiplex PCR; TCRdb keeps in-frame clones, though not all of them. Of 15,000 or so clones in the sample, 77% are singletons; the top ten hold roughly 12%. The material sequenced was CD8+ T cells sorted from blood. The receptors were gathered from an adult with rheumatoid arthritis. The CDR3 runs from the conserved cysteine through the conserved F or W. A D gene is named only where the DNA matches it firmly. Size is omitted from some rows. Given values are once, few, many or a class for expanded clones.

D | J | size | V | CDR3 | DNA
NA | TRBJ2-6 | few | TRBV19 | CASSISFAGANVLTF | TGTGCCAGTAGTATTAGTTTTGCTGGGGCCAACGTCCTGACTTTC
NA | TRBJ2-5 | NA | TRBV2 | CASSLGRETQYF | TGTGCCAGCAGTTTGGGGCGCGAGACCCAGTACTTC
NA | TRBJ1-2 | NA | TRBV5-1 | CASSLLSDGYTF | TGCGCCAGCAGCTTGCTGAGCGATGGCTACACCTTC
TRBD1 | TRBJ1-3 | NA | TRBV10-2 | CASSATGTYNTIYF | TGCGCCAGCAGTGCGACAGGGACCTATAACACCATATATTTT
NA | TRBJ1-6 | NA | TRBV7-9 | CASSLGPSPLHF | TGTGCCAGCAGCCTCGGACCTTCACCCCTCCACTTT
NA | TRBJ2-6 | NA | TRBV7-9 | CASSFEITTGANVLTF | TGTGCCAGCAGCTTCGAGATAACTACTGGGGCCAACGTCCTGACTTTC
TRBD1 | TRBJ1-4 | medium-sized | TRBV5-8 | CASSSPGQGLPWEKLFF | TGTGCCAGCAGCTCTCCGGGACAGGGCCTACCGTGGGAAAAACTGTTTTTT
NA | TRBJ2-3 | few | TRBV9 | CASSVDDTQYF | TGTGCCAGCAGCGTAGACGATACGCAGTATTTT
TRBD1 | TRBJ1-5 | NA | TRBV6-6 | CASSYQGVQHF | TGTGCCAGCAGTTATCAGGGGGTCCAGCATTTT
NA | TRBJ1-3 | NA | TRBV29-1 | CSVRTESSGNTIYF | TGCAGCGTTCGGACAGAAAGCTCTGGAAACACCATATATTTT
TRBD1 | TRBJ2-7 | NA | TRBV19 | CASMDRGSYEQYF | TGTGCCAGTATGGACAGGGGCTCCTACGAGCAGTACTTC
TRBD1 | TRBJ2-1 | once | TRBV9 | CASSPGQGAGEQFF | TGTGCCAGCAGCCCGGGACAGGGGGCGGGTGAGCAGTTCTTC
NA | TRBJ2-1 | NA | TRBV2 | CATFPEGYNEQFF | TGTGCCACTTTCCCGGAGGGGTACAATGAGCAGTTCTTC
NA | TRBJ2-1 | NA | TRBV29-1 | CSVEGRGGYNEQFF | TGCAGCGTTGAGGGTAGGGGGGGCTACAATGAGCAGTTCTTC
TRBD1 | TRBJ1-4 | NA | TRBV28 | CASSFPRQGENEKLFF | TGTGCCAGCAGTTTCCCGAGACAGGGGGAGAATGAAAAACTGTTTTTT
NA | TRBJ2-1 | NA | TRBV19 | CASSTRSGFEQFF | TGTGCCAGTAGTACCCGGTCGGGGTTCGAGCAGTTCTTC
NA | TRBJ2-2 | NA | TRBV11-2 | CASSFVRGTGELFF | TGTGCCAGCAGCTTTGTTAGGGGCACCGGGGAGCTGTTTTTT
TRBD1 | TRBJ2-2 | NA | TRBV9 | CASSPGQGISGELFF | TGTGCCAGCAGCCCGGGACAGGGGATCTCCGGGGAGCTGTTTTTT
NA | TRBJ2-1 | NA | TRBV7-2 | CASSFSHNEQFF | TGTGCCAGCAGCTTTAGTCACAATGAGCAGTTCTTC
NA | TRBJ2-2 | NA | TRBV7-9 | CASRFPRSGLNNTGELFF | TGTGCCAGCAGATTCCCCAGATCTGGACTTAATAACACCGGGGAGCTGTTTTTT
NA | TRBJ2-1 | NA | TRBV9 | CASSVAARGPYNEQFF | TGTGCCAGCAGCGTAGCTGCACGGGGGCCGTACAATGAGCAGTTCTTC
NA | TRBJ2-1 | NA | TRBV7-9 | CASSSQGDNEQFF | TGTGCCAGCAGCTCACAGGGCGACAATGAGCAGTTCTTC
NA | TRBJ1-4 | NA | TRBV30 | CAWSDTARYEKLFF | TGTGCCTGGAGTGATACAGCGCGGTATGAAAAACTGTTTTTT
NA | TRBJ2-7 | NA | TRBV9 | CASSVRQGANEQYF | TGTGCCAGCAGCGTACGTCAGGGTGCCAACGAGCAGTACTTC
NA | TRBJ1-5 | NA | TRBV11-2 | CASSLGSRYSNQPQHF | TGTGCCAGCAGCTTGGGCAGTCGATATAGCAATCAGCCCCAGCATTTT
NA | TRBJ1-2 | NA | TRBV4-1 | CASSQESGTSDGYTF | TGCGCCAGCAGCCAAGAATCCGGGACAAGTGATGGCTACACCTTC
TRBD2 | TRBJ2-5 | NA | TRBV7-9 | CASSVVRGTETQYF | TGTGCCAGCAGCGTAGTGCGGGGGACAGAGACCCAGTACTTC
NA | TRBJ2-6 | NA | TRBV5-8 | CASSSPPWGANVLTF | TGTGCCAGCAGCTCACCGCCCTGGGGGGCCAACGTCCTGACTTTC
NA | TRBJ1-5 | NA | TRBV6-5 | CASSRGGHQPQHF | TGTGCCAGCAGTAGGGGGGGGCATCAGCCCCAGCATTTT
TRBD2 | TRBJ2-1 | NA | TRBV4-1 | CASSNSGGLYNEQFF | TGCGCCAGCAGCAACAGCGGGGGGCTATACAATGAGCAGTTCTTC
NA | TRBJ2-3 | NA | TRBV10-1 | CASRRSLDSADTQYF | TGCGCCAGCAGGCGCTCACTAGATTCGGCAGATACGCAGTATTTT
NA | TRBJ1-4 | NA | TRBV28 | CASSSPTANEKLFF | TGTGCCAGCAGTTCACCGACAGCAAATGAAAAACTGTTTTTT
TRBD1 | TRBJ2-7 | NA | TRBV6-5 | CASSAGQAPSYEQYF | TGTGCCAGCAGTGCGGGACAGGCACCCTCCTACGAGCAGTACTTC
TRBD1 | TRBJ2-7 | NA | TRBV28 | CASSLRQGQYEQYF | TGTGCCAGCAGTTTAAGACAGGGCCAATACGAGCAGTACTTC
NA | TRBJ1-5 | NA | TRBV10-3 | CAISESGSNQPQHF | TGTGCCATCAGTGAGTCGGGGAGCAATCAGCCCCAGCATTTT
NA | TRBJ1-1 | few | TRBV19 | CASSTRVTANTEAFF | TGTGCCAGTAGTACTCGGGTGACGGCGAACACTGAAGCTTTCTTT
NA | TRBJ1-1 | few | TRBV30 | CAWSVPSEAFF | TGTGCCTGGAGTGTCCCCAGTGAAGCTTTCTTT
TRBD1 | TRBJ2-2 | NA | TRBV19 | CASSMGGTGLTGELFF | TGTGCCAGTAGTATGGGTGGGACAGGACTCACCGGGGAGCTGTTTTTT
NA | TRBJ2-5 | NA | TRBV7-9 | CASTEESYQETQYF | TGTGCCAGCACCGAGGAAAGTTACCAAGAGACCCAGTACTTC
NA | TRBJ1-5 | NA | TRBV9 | CASSVTDGSNQPQHF | TGTGCCAGCAGCGTTACGGACGGTAGCAATCAGCCCCAGCATTTT
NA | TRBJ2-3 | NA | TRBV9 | CASSVYGDTDTQYF | TGTGCCAGCAGCGTCTACGGGGACACAGATACGCAGTATTTT
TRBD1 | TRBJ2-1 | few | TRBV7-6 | CASSPDRGNEQFF | TGTGCCAGCAGCCCGGACAGGGGCAATGAGCAGTTCTTC
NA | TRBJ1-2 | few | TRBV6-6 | CASSYSTASGTNGYTF | TGTGCCAGCAGTTACTCGACGGCTTCGGGGACCAATGGCTACACCTTC
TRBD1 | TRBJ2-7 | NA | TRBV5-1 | CASSSSGTGTYEQYF | TGCGCCAGCAGCTCCTCCGGGACAGGGACCTACGAGCAGTACTTC
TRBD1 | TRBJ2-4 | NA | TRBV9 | CASSSGQDKNIQYF | TGTGCCAGCAGCTCGGGACAGGATAAAAACATTCAGTACTTC
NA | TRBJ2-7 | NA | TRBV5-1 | CASSAGQGKQYF | TGCGCCAGCAGCGCGGGTCAGGGAAAGCAGTACTTC
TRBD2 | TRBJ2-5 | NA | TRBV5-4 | CASSGGLAGGETQYF | TGTGCCAGCAGCGGGGGACTAGCGGGGGGGGAGACCCAGTACTTC
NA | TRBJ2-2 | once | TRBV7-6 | CASSLEIQPNTGELFF | TGTGCCAGCAGCTTAGAGATCCAACCGAACACCGGGGAGCTGTTTTTT
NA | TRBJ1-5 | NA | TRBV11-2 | CASSLDGANQPQHF | TGTGCCAGCAGCTTAGACGGGGCGAATCAGCCCCAGCATTTT
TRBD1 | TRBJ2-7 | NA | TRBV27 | CASSLSGTGPTGQYF | TGTGCCAGCAGTTTATCCGGGACAGGTCCTACCGGGCAGTACTTC
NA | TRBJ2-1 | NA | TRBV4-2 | CASSPSARYTNEQFF | TGTGCCAGCAGCCCTAGCGCCCGTTATACCAATGAGCAGTTCTTC
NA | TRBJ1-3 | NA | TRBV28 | CASSRDGRNTIYF | TGTGCCAGCAGTCGGGACGGCCGAAACACCATATATTTT
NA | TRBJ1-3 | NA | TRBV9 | CASSPGQSSGNTIYF | TGTGCCAGCAGCCCGGGACAATCCTCTGGAAACACCATATATTTT
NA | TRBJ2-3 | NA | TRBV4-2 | CASSQGTGTDTQYF | TGTGCCAGCAGCCAGGGGACGGGCACAGATACGCAGTATTTT
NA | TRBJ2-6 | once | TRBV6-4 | CASSDTSGANVLTF | TGTGCCAGCAGTGACACCTCTGGGGCCAACGTCCTGACTTTC
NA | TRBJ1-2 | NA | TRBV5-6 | CASSPGFHPYGYTF | TGTGCCAGCAGCCCGGGATTTCACCCCTATGGCTACACCTTC